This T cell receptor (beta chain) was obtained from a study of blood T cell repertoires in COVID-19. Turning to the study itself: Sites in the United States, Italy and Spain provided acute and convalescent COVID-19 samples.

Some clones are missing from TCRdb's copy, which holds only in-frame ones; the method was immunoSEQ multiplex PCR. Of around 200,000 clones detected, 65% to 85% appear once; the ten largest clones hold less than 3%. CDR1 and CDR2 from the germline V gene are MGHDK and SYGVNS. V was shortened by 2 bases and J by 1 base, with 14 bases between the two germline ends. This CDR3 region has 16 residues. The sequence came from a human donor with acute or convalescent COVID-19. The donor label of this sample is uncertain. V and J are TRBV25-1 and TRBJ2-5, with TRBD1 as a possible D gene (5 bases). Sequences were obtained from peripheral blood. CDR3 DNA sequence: TGTGCCAGCAGTGAACTTAAGACAGAAGTCCAAGAGACCCAGTACTTC. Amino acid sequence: CASSELKTEVQETQYF.